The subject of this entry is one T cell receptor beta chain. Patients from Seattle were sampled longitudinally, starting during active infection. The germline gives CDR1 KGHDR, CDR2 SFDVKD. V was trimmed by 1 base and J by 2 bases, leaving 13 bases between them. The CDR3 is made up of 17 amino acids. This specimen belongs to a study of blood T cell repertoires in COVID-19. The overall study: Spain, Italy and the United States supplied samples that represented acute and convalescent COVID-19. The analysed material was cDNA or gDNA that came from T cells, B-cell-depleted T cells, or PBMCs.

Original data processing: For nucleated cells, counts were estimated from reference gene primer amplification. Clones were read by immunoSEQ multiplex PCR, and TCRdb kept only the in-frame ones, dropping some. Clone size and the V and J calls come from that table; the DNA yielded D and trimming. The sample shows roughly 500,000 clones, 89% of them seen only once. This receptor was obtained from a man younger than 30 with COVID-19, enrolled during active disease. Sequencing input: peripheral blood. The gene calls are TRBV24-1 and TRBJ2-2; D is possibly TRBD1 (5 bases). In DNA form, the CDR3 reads TGTGCCACCAGTGATTTCAGGGCTGGGCATAACACCGGGGAGCTGTTTTTT. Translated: CATSDFRAGHNTGELFF.